This TCR beta chain was sequenced during a study of control samples from healthy donors and cancer patients. Assay: immunoSEQ multiplex PCR; the TCRdb copy retains only in-frame clones and omits some. The sample yields 170,000 or so clones, 85% to 95% seen once. Between the trimmed V and J ends, which lost 5 bases and 7 bases, there was a span of 21 bases. The germline V gene has CDR1 SGHVS and CDR2 FQNEAQ. The CDR3 loop spans 16 amino acids. The sample consisted of blood. This receptor was taken from a man aged 25-45 years in good health. The chain employs TRBV7-8 and TRBJ1-5; a possible D gene is TRBD1 (5 bases). CDR3 in DNA: TGTGCCAGCAGCCGTGGGTCAGGGTCGGATGAACAGCCCCAGCATTTT. It yields the protein CASSRGSGSDEQPQHF.